One T cell receptor beta chain is described in this entry. Its cognate antigen is unknown. This specimen comes from a study of cytotoxic CD8 clonotypes in ibrutinib-treated CLL. Study at large: After a median roughly twelve months on treatment (6 to 36), response samples were drawn. Study-wide results and limits: Higher circulating CD8+ T-cell counts strongly accompanied higher baseline clonality, above age-matched healthy donors. Progressing patients had sampling times that differed from those of sustained-remission patients.

With sequencing, the targeted depth ranged from 1 in 200,000 to 1 in 1 million T cells. Sequencing used immunoSEQ multiplex PCR; TCRdb keeps in-frame clones, though not all of them. The data contain over 120,000 clones, around 84% of them singletons. This clonotype originated in a human donor with chronic lymphocytic leukemia. Sequencing was performed on PBMCs, taken after 36 months of ibrutinib treatment.

The CDR3 DNA sequence: TGTGCCATCACCGTGGACGGAGTAACTGAAGCTTTCTTT. Its protein product is CAITVDGVTEAFF. The chain links TRBV10-3 to TRBJ1-1; no clear D. Germline lookup yields CDR1 ENHRY and CDR2 SYGVKD. Trimming cost V 7 bases and J 5 bases, with 14 bases left between them. This CDR3 spans 13 amino acids.